This TCR beta chain stems from a study of cytomegalovirus exposure and HLA in healthy donors. Primers for the PCR totalled 60 Vbeta and 13 Jbeta. TCRdb keeps only in-frame clones here, not all; method: immunoSEQ multiplex PCR. This table holds about 130,000 clones, around 78% found once. The sequence was collected from a woman in her 50s in good health and CMV-seronegative. Material for sequencing was PBMCs.

The CDR3 DNA is TGCACCAGCAGCCAAGAGGGGGGGAGTTCTGGGGCCAACGTCCTGACTTTC. Protein product: CTSSQEGGSSGANVLTF. The chain recombines TRBV1 with TRBJ2-6; the D segment call TRBD2 is taken from the table without a DNA check. TRBV1 is tagged as a pseudogene. The CDR3 sequence is 17 residues long.